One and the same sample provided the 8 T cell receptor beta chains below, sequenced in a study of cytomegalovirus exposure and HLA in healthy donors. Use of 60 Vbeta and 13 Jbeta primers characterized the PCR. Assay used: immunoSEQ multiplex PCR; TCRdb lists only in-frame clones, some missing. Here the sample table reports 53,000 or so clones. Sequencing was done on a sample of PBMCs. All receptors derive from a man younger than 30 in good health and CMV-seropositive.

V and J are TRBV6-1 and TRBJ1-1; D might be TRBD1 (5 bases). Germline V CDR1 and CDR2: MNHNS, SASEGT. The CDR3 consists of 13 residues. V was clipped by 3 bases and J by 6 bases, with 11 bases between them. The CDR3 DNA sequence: TGTGCCAGCAGTGACCGACAGTTTGCTGAAGCTTTCTTT. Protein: CASSDRQFAEAFF.

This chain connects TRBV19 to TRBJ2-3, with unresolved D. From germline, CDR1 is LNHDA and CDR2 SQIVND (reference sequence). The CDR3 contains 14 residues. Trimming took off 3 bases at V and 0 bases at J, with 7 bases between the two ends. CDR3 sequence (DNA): TGTGCCAGTAGTATCCCGAGAAGCACAGATACGCAGTATTTT. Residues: CASSIPRSTDTQYF.

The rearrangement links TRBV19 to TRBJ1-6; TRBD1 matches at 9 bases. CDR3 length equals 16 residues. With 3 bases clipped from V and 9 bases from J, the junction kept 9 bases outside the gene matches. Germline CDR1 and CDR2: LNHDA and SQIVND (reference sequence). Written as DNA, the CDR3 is TGTGCCAGTAGTATCTCCGTGACAGGGGGAAGTTCACCCCTCCACTTT. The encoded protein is CASSISVTGGSSPLHF.

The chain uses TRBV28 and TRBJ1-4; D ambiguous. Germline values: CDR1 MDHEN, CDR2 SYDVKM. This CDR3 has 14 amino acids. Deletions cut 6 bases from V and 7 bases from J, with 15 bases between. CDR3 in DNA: TGTGCCAGCAGACTAGAACCCCGCAGTGAAAAACTGTTTTTT. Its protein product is CASRLEPRSEKLFF.

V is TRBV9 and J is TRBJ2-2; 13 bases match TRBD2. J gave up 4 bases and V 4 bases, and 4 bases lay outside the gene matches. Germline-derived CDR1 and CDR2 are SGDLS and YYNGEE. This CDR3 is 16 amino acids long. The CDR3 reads CASSTGLAGSTGELFF. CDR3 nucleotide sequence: TGTGCCAGCAGCACGGGACTAGCGGGGAGCACCGGGGAGCTGTTTTTT.

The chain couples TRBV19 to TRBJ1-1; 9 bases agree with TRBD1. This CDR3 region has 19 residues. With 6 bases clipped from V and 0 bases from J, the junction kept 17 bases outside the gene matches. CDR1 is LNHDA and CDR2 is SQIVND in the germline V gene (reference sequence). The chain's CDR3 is CASRPNRDREKGMNTEAFF. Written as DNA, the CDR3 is TGTGCCAGTAGGCCCAACAGGGACAGGGAAAAAGGGATGAACACTGAAGCTTTCTTT.

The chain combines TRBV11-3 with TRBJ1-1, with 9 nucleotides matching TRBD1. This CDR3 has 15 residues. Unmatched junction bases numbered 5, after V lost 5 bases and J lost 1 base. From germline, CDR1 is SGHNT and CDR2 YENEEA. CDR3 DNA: TGTGCCAGCAGCGCTCAGACAGGGGGGAACACTGAAGCTTTCTTT. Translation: CASSAQTGGNTEAFF.

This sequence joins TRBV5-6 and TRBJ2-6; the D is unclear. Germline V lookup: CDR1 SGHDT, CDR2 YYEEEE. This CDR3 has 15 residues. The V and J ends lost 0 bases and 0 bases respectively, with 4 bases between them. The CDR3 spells CASSLGASGANVLTF. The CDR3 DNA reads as TGTGCCAGCAGCTTGGGAGCCTCTGGGGCCAACGTCCTGACTTTC.